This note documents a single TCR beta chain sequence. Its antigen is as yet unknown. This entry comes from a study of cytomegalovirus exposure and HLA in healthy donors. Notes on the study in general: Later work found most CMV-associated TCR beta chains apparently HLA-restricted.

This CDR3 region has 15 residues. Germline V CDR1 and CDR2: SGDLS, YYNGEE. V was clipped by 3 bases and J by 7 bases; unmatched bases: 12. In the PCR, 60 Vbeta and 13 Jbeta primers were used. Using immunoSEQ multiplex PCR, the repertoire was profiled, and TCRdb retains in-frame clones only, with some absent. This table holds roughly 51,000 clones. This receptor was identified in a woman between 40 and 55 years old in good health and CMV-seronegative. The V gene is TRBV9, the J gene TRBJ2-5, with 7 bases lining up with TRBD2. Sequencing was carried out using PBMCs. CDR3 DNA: TGTGCCAGCAGCGCGCACCCTAGCGGCCGGGGGACCCAGTACTTC. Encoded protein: CASSAHPSGRGTQYF.